This is a list of T cell receptor beta chains from one sample in a study of PD-1 blockade in mismatch repair-deficient tumors. This table comes from immunoSEQ multiplex PCR, and its TCRdb copy is limited to in-frame clones, with some not included. Of about 34,000 clones in the sample, roughly 80% are singletons; the top ten hold 3% to 4%. The specimen comprised PBMCs, sampled 6 weeks after starting pembrolizumab. The receptors come from an adult with mismatch repair-deficient cancer. Both conserved end residues are part of each CDR3. Fields, in order: V gene, D gene, J gene, clone size, CDR3 protein, CDR3 DNA. A D gene is named only where the DNA matches it firmly. Where a row states a size, it is once, few, many or the class of an expanded clone; other rows omit it.

>TRBV6-5|NA|TRBJ2-1|NA
CASSTLNNEQFF
TGTGCCAGCAGTACTTTGAACAATGAGCAGTTCTTC
>TRBV19|TRBD1|TRBJ1-2|NA
CASMKTGVSDGYTF
TGTGCCAGTATGAAGACAGGGGTTAGTGACGGCTACACCTTC
>TRBV19|TRBD2|TRBJ2-5|NA
CASSISSGSLKETQYF
TGTGCCAGTAGTATCTCTAGCGGGAGTTTGAAAGAGACCCAGTACTTC
>TRBV14|NA|TRBJ1-2|NA
CASSLRLTLYGYTF
TGTGCCAGCAGCTTAAGACTCACACTCTATGGCTACACCTTC
>TRBV5-4|NA|TRBJ1-2|NA
CASSLAGHRYGYTF
TGTGCCAGCAGCTTGGCAGGGCACCGGTATGGCTACACCTTC
>TRBV7-9|NA|TRBJ2-7|NA
CASSVPGATYEQYF
TGTGCCAGCAGCGTTCCTGGAGCGACCTACGAGCAGTACTTC
>TRBV6-5|NA|TRBJ2-7|NA
CASRSTGSYEQYF
TGTGCCAGCAGGTCCACTGGTAGCTACGAGCAGTACTTC
>TRBV4-1|TRBD1|TRBJ1-3|NA
CASSPRGRGSGPDTIYF
TGCGCCAGCAGCCCGAGGGGGCGGGGATCGGGTCCGGACACCATATATTTT
>TRBV28|NA|TRBJ2-3|once
CASKEVRAATDTQYF
TGTGCCAGCAAGGAAGTTCGAGCGGCCACAGATACGCAGTATTTT
>TRBV5-1|NA|TRBJ2-3|NA
CASSFNGGSGDTQYF
TGCGCCAGCAGCTTTAATGGGGGCTCGGGAGATACGCAGTATTTT
>TRBV5-1|TRBD2|TRBJ2-7|NA
CASRTSGSYEQYF
TGCGCCAGCAGGACTAGCGGGAGTTACGAGCAGTACTTC
>TRBV15|NA|TRBJ2-1|NA
CATSGGGLVSYNEQFF
TGTGCCACCAGCGGGGGGGGGCTGGTCTCCTACAATGAGCAGTTCTTC
>TRBV7-9|NA|TRBJ1-1|NA
CASSSGGREAFF
TGTGCCAGCAGCTCTGGCGGCCGTGAAGCTTTCTTT
>TRBV27|NA|TRBJ2-1|few
CASSLNVINEQFF
TGTGCCAGCAGTTTAAATGTCATCAATGAGCAGTTCTTC
>TRBV6-5|TRBD1|TRBJ1-2|NA
CASSTDRGGYGYTF
TGTGCCAGCAGTACCGACAGGGGCGGATATGGCTACACCTTC
>TRBV28|TRBD2|TRBJ2-7|NA
CASGTSGSSYEQYF
TGTGCCAGCGGGACTAGCGGGAGCTCCTACGAGCAGTACTTC
>TRBV15|TRBD1|TRBJ1-1|NA
CATSAGTGGQTEAFF
TGTGCCACCAGCGCAGGGACAGGGGGACAAACTGAAGCTTTCTTT
>TRBV9|TRBD2|TRBJ2-7|few
CASSVTSGPYEQYF
TGTGCCAGCAGCGTGACTAGCGGACCCTACGAGCAGTACTTC
>TRBV28|NA|TRBJ1-1|NA
CASSSPDRFMNTEAFF
TGTGCCAGCAGTAGCCCCGACAGATTCATGAACACTGAAGCTTTCTTT
>TRBV2|NA|TRBJ2-7|few
CASSEAQRANEQYF
TGTGCCAGCAGTGAAGCGCAGAGGGCAAACGAGCAGTACTTC
>TRBV18|TRBD2|TRBJ2-2|NA
CASSPKRGMNTGELFF
TGTGCCAGCTCACCCAAGCGGGGGATGAACACCGGGGAGCTGTTTTTT
>TRBV7-9|NA|TRBJ2-5|NA
CASSLVRETQYF
TGTGCCAGCAGCTTAGTCCGGGAGACCCAGTACTTC
>TRBV5-4|NA|TRBJ1-2|NA
CASSRTSVWYGYTF
TGTGCCAGCAGCCGGACTTCGGTATGGTATGGCTACACCTTC
>TRBV4-2|NA|TRBJ1-2|once
CASSQNLGRGGTNYGYTF
TGTGCCAGCAGCCAAAACCTCGGACGCGGGGGCACTAACTATGGCTACACCTTC
>TRBV27|TRBD1|TRBJ1-4|NA
CASSLQGKPEKLFF
TGTGCCAGCAGTCTACAGGGGAAGCCAGAAAAACTGTTTTTT
>TRBV28|TRBD1|TRBJ1-2|NA
CASSLRDRGLNGYTF
TGTGCCAGCAGTTTACGAGACAGGGGGCTCAATGGCTACACCTTC
>TRBV6-5|NA|TRBJ1-1|NA
CASTDAQGRTEAFF
TGTGCCAGCACCGACGCCCAGGGAAGGACTGAAGCTTTCTTT
>TRBV9|NA|TRBJ1-4|NA
CASSVAGTNEKLFF
TGTGCCAGCAGCGTAGCAGGGACTAATGAAAAACTGTTTTTT
>TRBV9|NA|TRBJ2-3|NA
CASSGPPQANTQYF
TGTGCCAGCAGCGGGCCCCCTCAGGCTAATACGCAGTATTTT
>TRBV12-2|NA|TRBJ2-4|NA
CASRSRGPSTRDIQYF
TGTGCAAGTCGCTCCCGAGGGCCTTCTACAAGGGACATTCAGTACTTC
>TRBV10-2|TRBD2|TRBJ2-7|NA
CASSLTSAYEQYF
TGCGCCAGCAGCCTAACTAGCGCTTACGAGCAGTACTTC
>TRBV27|NA|TRBJ2-1|once
CASSLVYEYEQFF
TGTGCCAGCAGTTTAGTATACGAGTATGAGCAGTTCTTC
>TRBV6-1|TRBD1|TRBJ1-4|NA
CASSEATGINEKLFF
TGTGCCAGCAGTGAAGCGACAGGGATTAATGAAAAACTGTTTTTT
>TRBV6-5|NA|TRBJ2-3|NA
CASSRSGYTDTQYF
TGTGCCAGCAGTCGCAGCGGCTACACAGATACGCAGTATTTT
>TRBV2|NA|TRBJ2-2|NA
CASWLERNTGELFF
TGTGCCAGCTGGCTAGAGCGGAACACCGGGGAGCTGTTTTTT
>TRBV23-1|TRBD1|TRBJ1-1|NA
CASPTYRGTEAFF
TGCGCCAGTCCGACGTACAGGGGCACTGAAGCTTTCTTT
>TRBV7-3|TRBD1|TRBJ1-6|NA
CASSAGGAENSPLHF
TGTGCCAGCAGCGCAGGGGGCGCGGAAAATTCACCCCTCCACTTT
>TRBV6-5|NA|TRBJ2-5|NA
CASSYFSGVLGETQYF
TGTGCCAGCAGTTACTTCTCGGGGGTATTGGGGGAGACCCAGTACTTC
>TRBV2|TRBD1|TRBJ1-2|NA
CASTPGQGRNYGYTF
TGTGCCAGCACTCCGGGACAGGGACGTAACTATGGCTACACCTTC
>TRBV6-5|NA|TRBJ1-6|NA
CASRAQGNNSPLHF
TGTGCCAGCAGAGCTCAGGGGAATAATTCACCCCTCCACTTT
>TRBV28|NA|TRBJ2-7|NA
CASSRTGTAYYEQYF
TGTGCCAGCAGTCGTACCGGGACTGCTTACTACGAGCAGTACTTC
>TRBV7-3|TRBD2|TRBJ2-1|NA
CASSLIAGGEYNEQFF
TGTGCCAGCAGCTTAATAGCGGGAGGGGAGTACAATGAGCAGTTCTTC
>TRBV21-1|NA|TRBJ2-3|NA
CASSKSGQVGSDTQYF
TGTGCCAGCAGCAAGAGCGGGCAGGTCGGATCAGATACGCAGTATTTT
>TRBV28|NA|TRBJ2-2|NA
CASSFVNAASTGELFF
TGTGCCAGCAGTTTTGTTAACGCGGCAAGCACCGGGGAGCTGTTTTTT
>TRBV7-3|TRBD2|TRBJ2-1|NA
CASSLIPAGGSNEQFF
TGTGCCAGCAGCTTAATCCCAGCGGGAGGCTCCAATGAGCAGTTCTTC